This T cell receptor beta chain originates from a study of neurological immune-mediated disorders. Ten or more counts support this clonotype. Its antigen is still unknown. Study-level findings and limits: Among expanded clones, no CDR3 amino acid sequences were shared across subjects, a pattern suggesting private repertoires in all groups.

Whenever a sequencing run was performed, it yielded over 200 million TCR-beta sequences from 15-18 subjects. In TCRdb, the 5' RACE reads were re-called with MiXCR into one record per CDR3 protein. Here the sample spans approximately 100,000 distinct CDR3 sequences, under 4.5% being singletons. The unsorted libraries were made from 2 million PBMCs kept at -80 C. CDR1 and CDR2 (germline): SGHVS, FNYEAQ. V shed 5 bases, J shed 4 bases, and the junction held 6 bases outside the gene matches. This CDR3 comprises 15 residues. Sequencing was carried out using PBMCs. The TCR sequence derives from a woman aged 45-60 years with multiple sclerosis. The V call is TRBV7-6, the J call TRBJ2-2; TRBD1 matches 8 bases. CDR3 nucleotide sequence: TGTGCCAGCAGCCCCAGCAGGGGGCTCACCGGGGAGCTGTTTTTT. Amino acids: CASSPSRGLTGELFF. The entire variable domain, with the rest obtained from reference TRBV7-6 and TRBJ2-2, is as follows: GAGVSQSPRYKVTKRGQDVALRCDPISGHVSLYWYRQALGQGPEFLTYFNYEAQQDKSGLPNDRFSAERPEGSISTLTIQRTEQRDSAMYRCASSPSRGLTGELFFGEGSRLTVL.